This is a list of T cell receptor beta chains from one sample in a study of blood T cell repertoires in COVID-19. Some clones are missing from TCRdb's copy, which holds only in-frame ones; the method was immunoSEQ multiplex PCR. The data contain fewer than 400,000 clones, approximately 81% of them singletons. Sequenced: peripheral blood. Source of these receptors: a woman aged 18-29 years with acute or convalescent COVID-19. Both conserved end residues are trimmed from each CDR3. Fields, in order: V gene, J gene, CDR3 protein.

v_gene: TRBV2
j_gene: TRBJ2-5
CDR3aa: ASSSTGRQETQY

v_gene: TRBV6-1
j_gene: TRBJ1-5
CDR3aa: ASSGFQGIFNQPQH

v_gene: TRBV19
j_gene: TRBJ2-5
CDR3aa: ASSKLQETQY

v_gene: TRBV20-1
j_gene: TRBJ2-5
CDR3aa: SASSSGRGAAGTQY

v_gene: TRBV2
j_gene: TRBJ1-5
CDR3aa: ASRGQENQPQH

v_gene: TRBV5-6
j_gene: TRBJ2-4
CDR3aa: ASSPWTGGLAKNIQY

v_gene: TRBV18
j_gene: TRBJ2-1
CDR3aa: ASSPTGLYNEQF

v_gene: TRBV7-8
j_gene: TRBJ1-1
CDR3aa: ASRRTEMNTEAF

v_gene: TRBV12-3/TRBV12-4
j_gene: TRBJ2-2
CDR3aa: ASTLRGTGELF

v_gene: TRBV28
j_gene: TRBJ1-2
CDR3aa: ASSGPGQGWNYGYT

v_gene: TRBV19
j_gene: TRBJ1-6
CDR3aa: ASSIGQPFANSPLH

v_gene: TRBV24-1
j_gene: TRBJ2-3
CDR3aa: ATSDFGQAEDTQY

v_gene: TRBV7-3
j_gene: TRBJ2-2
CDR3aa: ASSSTTNTGELF

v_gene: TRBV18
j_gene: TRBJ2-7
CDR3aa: ASSPQVDRGHEQY

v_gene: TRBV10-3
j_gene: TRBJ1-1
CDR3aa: AISELGDTEAF

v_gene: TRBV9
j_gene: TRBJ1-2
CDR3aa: ASSVGGTGGYGYT

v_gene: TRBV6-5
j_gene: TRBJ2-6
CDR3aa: ASKGESLGANVLT

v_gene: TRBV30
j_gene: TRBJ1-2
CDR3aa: AWSGLNQGGARG

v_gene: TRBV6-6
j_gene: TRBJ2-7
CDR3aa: ASSYADYEQY

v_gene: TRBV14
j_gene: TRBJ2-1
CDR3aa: ASSQGTGVWNEQF

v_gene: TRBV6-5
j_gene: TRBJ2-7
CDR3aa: ASSYSGTGGYEQY

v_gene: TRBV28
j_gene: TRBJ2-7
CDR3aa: ASSPSEPRAYEQY

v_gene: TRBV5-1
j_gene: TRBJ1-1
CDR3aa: ASSLSGVGTEAF

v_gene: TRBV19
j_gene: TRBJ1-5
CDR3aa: ASTEEGRDSNQPQH

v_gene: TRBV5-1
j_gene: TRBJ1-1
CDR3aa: ASSLGLDTEAF

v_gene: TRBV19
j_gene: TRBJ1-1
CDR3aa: ASSIGTGAGNTEAF

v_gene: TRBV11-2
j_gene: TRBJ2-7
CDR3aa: ASSPTSGMSYEQY

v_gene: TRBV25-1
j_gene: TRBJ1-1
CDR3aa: ASSEYWTGGWNTEAF

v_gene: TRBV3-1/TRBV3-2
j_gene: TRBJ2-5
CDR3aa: ASRQAGETQY

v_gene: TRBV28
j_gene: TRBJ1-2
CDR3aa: ASSLRGSSYGYT

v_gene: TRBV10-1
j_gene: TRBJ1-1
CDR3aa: ASSLSPSTEAF

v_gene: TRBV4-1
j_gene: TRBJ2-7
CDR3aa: ASSQQLSGDRVYEQY

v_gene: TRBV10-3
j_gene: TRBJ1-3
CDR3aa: AIGQGGNTIY

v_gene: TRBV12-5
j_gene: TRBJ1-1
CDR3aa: ASAIDRTEAF

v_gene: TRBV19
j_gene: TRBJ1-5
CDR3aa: ASSVGGWTGSYSNQPQH

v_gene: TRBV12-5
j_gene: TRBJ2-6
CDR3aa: ASAQGSGANVLT

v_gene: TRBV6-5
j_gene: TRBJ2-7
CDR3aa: ASSYSRDRGMYEQY

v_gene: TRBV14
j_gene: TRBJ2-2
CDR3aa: ASRRTSENTGELF

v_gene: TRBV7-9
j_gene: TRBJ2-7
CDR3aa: ASSLGKGGSYEQY

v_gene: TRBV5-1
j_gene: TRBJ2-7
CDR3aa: ASSTSGTTYEQY

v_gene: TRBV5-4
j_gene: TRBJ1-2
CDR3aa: ASSEGQGGYGYT

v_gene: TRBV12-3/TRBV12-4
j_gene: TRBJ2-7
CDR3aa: ASRHHTYEQY

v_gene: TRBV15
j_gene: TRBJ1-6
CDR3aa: ATRSDRWEFYSPLH